These 32 T cell receptor beta chains were sequenced from one sample in a study of blood T cell repertoires in COVID-19. Here immunoSEQ multiplex PCR was the method, and the copy in TCRdb shows in-frame clones only, minus some. Of roughly 300,000 clones listed, around 87% are singletons. The sequenced material came from peripheral blood. These receptors were collected from a woman aged 50 to 60 who had recovered from COVID-19.

The chain combines TRBV3-1 (or the pseudogene TRBV3-2) with TRBJ1-1; D possibly corresponds to TRBD1 (5 bases). This CDR3 has 14 residues. The germline gives CDR1 LGHDT, CDR2 YNNKEL (reference sequence). Trimming took 1 base from V and 2 from J, leaving 8 bases between them. The CDR3 DNA reads as TGTGCCAGCAGCCAAGGCAGGGTAAACACTGAAGCTTTCTTT. As protein: CASSQGRVNTEAFF.

This chain uses TRBV6-5 with TRBJ1-6; TRBD1 is a possible D gene (6 bases). The CDR3 contains 15 residues. The V gene's germline CDR1 is MNHEY and CDR2 SVGAGI. Trimming pared 6 bases from V and 9 bases from J, leaving 18 bases between. The CDR3 protein is CASRIGQSRGSPLHF. As DNA, the CDR3 is TGTGCCAGCAGAATCGGACAGTCCCGAGGTTCACCCCTCCACTTT.

This clone was detected only a few times. V and J are TRBV21-1 and TRBJ2-4; TRBD1, the D gene given by the table, was not confirmed from the DNA. TRBV21-1 is labeled a pseudogene. The CDR3 is 16 residues long. CDR3 amino acids: CASSNLTTVAKNIQYF. As DNA, the CDR3 is TGTGCCAGCAGCAACCTGACAACGGTGGCCAAAAACATTCAGTACTTC.

This clone was recorded once. V gene TRBV19 combines with J gene TRBJ2-4, with TRBD1 as a possible D gene (5 bases). V lost 3 bases and J 0 bases, leaving 9 bases between the germline ends. CDR3 length: 15 amino acids. Germline CDR1 is LNHDA and CDR2 is SQIVND (reference sequence). The chain's CDR3 is CASSMRQLAKNIQYF. CDR3 nucleotides: TGTGCCAGTAGTATGCGACAGCTAGCCAAAAACATTCAGTACTTC.

This clone was counted between two and nine times. This chain joins TRBV3-1 (or the pseudogene TRBV3-2) and TRBJ1-2; 7 bases are shared with TRBD1. This CDR3 has 14 amino acids. With 1 base clipped from V and 9 bases from J, the junction kept 8 bases outside the gene matches. Looked up from germline, CDR1 is LGHDT and CDR2 is YNNKEL (reference sequence). CDR3 residues: CASSQGGQALRYTF. In nucleotides, the CDR3 is TGTGCCAGCAGCCAAGGCGGACAGGCACTCCGCTACACCTTC.

This chain uses TRBV3-1 (or the pseudogene TRBV3-2) with TRBJ2-2; tentatively, D is TRBD1 (5 bases). The CDR3 totals 15 residues. V was shortened by 4 bases and J by 5 bases, with 14 bases between the two germline ends. Germline-derived CDR1 and CDR2 are LGHDT and YNNKEL (reference sequence). CDR3 nucleotides: TGTGCCAGCAGCCGCGTATCTCAGGGAACCGGGGAGCTGTTTTTT. Translated: CASSRVSQGTGELFF.

The chain joins TRBV7-2 to TRBJ1-2, with 9 bases identical to TRBD1. CDR1 is SGHTA and CDR2 is FQGNSA in the germline V gene. CDR3 length: 15 amino acids. V was pared by 1 base and J by 3 bases, with 3 bases of the junction left unmatched. In DNA form, the CDR3 reads TGTGCCAGCAGCTTAGGACAGGGGGGTGACTATGGCTACACCTTC. Amino acid sequence: CASSLGQGGDYGYTF.

The rearrangement links TRBV5-1 to TRBJ2-1; 7 bases agree with TRBD2. Per germline, CDR1 SGHRS and CDR2 YFSETQ. This CDR3 contains 14 residues. Losses at the gene ends were 3 bases for V and 3 bases for J; bases not matched to a gene: 3. In DNA form, the CDR3 reads TGCGCCAGCAGCTCAAGGACTAGCTACAATGAGCAGTTCTTC. Translation: CASSSRTSYNEQFF.

The rearrangement links TRBV6-5 to TRBJ2-6, with D perhaps matching TRBD1 (6 bases). This CDR3 contains 14 residues. Germline CDR1 reads MNHEY; CDR2 reads SVGAGI. The ends were cut back, 6 bases at V and 3 bases at J, with 9 bases in the middle. The CDR3 sequence is CASRAGVGANVLTF. The CDR3 region has the DNA TGTGCCAGCAGGGCAGGGGTTGGGGCCAACGTCCTGACTTTC.

V usage is TRBV28 and J usage is TRBJ1-4; D unresolved. This CDR3 contains 11 residues. Germline-derived CDR1 and CDR2 are MDHEN and SYDVKM. V lost 7 bases and J lost 4, with 4 bases in between. The chain's CDR3 is CASTNNEKLFF. CDR3 DNA: TGTGCCAGCACCAATAATGAAAAACTGTTTTTT.

The table lists this clone with a count of one. CDR3 loop: CATKRETNTGELFF. The DNA of the CDR3 is TGTGCCACCAAGCGGGAAACGAACACCGGGGAGCTGTTTTTT. The V gene is TRBV10-3, the J gene TRBJ2-2; 7 nucleotides line up with TRBD2. The CDR3 spans 14 residues. In germline, CDR1 is ENHRY, CDR2 SYGVKD. J was trimmed by 0 bases and V by 10 bases; bases with no gene match: 5.

A few counts support this clone. The sample contains more than one DNA sequence encoding this CDR3. The gene calls are TRBV12-3 or TRBV12-4 and TRBJ1-1; unclear D gene. V lost 1 base to trimming and J lost 1 base, with 4 bases between them. This CDR3 has 13 residues. In nucleotides, the CDR3 is TGTGCCAGCAGTTTAGGACAGAACACTGAAGCTTTCTTT. The encoded protein is CASSLGQNTEAFF.

The J gene is TRBJ1-6, the V gene TRBV5-1, with TRBD1 as a possible D gene (6 bases). Trimming took 3 bases from V and 5 from J, leaving 9 bases between them. CDR3 size: 14 residues. The germline CDR1 and CDR2 sequences are SGHRS and YFSETQ. The CDR3 sequence: CASSYREHNSPLHF. DNA for the CDR3: TGCGCCAGCAGCTACAGGGAGCATAATTCACCCCTCCACTTT.

The CDR3 reads CASGLEQGTKQFF. The CDR3 DNA follows: TGTGCTAGTGGTTTGGAGCAGGGAACCAAGCAGTTCTTC. V gene TRBV12-5 combines with J gene TRBJ2-1, with D maybe TRBD1 (5 bases). The CDR3 is 13 residues long. The germline CDR1 and CDR2 sequences are LGHNT and FRNRAP. Trimming left V 1 base short and J 11 bases short, with 12 bases between.

This chain links TRBV28 with TRBJ2-3; 10 bases fit TRBD1. Germline V CDR1 and CDR2: MDHEN, SYDVKM. Unmatched junction bases numbered 13, after V lost 6 bases and J lost 4 bases. This CDR3 is 17 amino acids long. CDR3 nucleotide sequence: TGTGCCAGCAGCCCCGGGGGTGGGGGACAGGGGCCAGATACGCAGTATTTT. It encodes CASSPGGGGQGPDTQYF.

CDR3: CASSSPGGWYTEAFF. Written as DNA, the CDR3 is TGTGCCAGTAGTTCCCCAGGGGGCTGGTACACTGAAGCTTTCTTT. The chain couples TRBV19 to TRBJ1-1; 8 bases fit TRBD1. Germline loops: CDR1 LNHDA, CDR2 SQIVND (reference sequence). V was pared by 5 bases and J by 3 bases, with 8 bases of the junction left unmatched. The CDR3 sequence is 15 residues long.

This clone was seen only once. V is TRBV18 and J is TRBJ2-6; 10 bases match TRBD1. After removal of 1 base from V and 0 bases from J, the junction contained 6 bases not matched to a gene. The CDR3 covers 19 residues. CDR1 and CDR2 from the germline V gene are KGHSH and LQKENI. The CDR3 nucleotides are TGTGCCAGCTCACCACAGGGACAGGGGTTACTCTCTGGGGCCAACGTCCTGACTTTC. Protein sequence: CASSPQGQGLLSGANVLTF. Based on the CDR3 plus reference TRBV18 and TRBJ2-6, the full variable domain is NAGVMQNPRHLVRRRGQEARLRCSPMKGHSHVYWYRQLPEEGLKFMVYLQKENIIDESGMPKERFSAEFPKEGPSILRIQQVVRGDSAAYFCASSPQGQGLLSGANVLTFGAGSRLTVL.

This clone appeared once. V is TRBV15 and J is TRBJ2-2; TRBD1 aligns across 9 bases. The J segment lost 4 bases and the V segment lost 5 bases, leaving 11 bases of the junction unmatched. Germline V gene sequence: CDR1 LNHNV, CDR2 YYDKDF (reference sequence). The CDR3 is 17 amino acids. Here the CDR3 reads CATSAHRGLSGTGELFF. In DNA, the CDR3 is TGTGCCACCAGCGCCCACAGGGGGCTTTCGGGCACCGGGGAGCTGTTTTTT.

This sequence joins TRBV4-3 and TRBJ2-4; D is perhaps TRBD2 (5 bases). The germline V and J ends were trimmed by 1 base and 1 base, with 11 bases remaining between them. Germline-derived CDR1 and CDR2 are LGHNA and YSLEER. The CDR3 loop spans 16 amino acids. The CDR3 protein is CASSQGPGMAKNIQYF. The CDR3 DNA reads as TGCGCCAGCAGCCAAGGTCCGGGGATGGCCAAAAACATTCAGTACTTC.

J is TRBJ2-2 and V is TRBV5-6; D unclear. The CDR3 is made up of 12 amino acids. CDR1 SGHDT and CDR2 YYEEEE come from the germline V gene. V lost 4 bases to trimming and J lost 7 bases, with 8 bases between them. The chain's CDR3 is CASSPPFGELFF. The CDR3 DNA follows: TGTGCCAGCAGCCCCCCTTTCGGGGAGCTGTTTTTT. Drawing the rest from reference TRBV5-6 and TRBJ2-2, the complete variable domain is DAGVTQSPTHLIKTRGQQVTLRCSPKSGHDTVSWYQQALGQGPQFIFQYYEEEERQRGNFPDRFSGHQFPNYSSELNVNALLLGDSALYLCASSPPFGELFFGEGSRLTVL.

The rearrangement uses TRBV11-1 and TRBJ2-1; 13 bases are shared with TRBD2. The CDR3 spans 15 residues. Germline CDR1 SGHAT, CDR2 FQDESV (reference sequence). V trimming: 5 bases; J trimming: 8 bases; junction bases outside the gene matches: 6. The chain's CDR3 is CASSPGTSGVYEQFF. CDR3 nucleotide sequence: TGTGCCAGCAGCCCCGGGACTAGCGGGGTCTATGAGCAGTTCTTC.

This sequence joins TRBV2 and TRBJ1-6; 10 positions match TRBD1. Trimming at V came to 2 bases and at J to 6 bases, leaving 1 base not matched to a gene. CDR3 length equals 15 residues. Germline V lookup: CDR1 SNHLY, CDR2 FYNNEI. The CDR3 region has the DNA TGTGCCAGCAGTGAAAGACAGGGGGCTAATTCACCCCTCCACTTT. Translating gives CASSERQGANSPLHF.

This clone was seen just once. CDR3 bases: TGTGCCAGCAGTTCGGACAGTTATCAGCCCCAGCATTTT. Amino acids: CASSSDSYQPQHF. This chain joins TRBV11-1 and TRBJ1-5, with D maybe TRBD1 (6 bases). V lost 6 bases, J lost 5 bases, and 11 bases lay in between. From germline, CDR1 is SGHAT and CDR2 FQDESV (reference sequence). The CDR3 totals 13 residues.

This clone appeared once. This chain joins TRBV11-3 and TRBJ2-7; 9 bases are a match to TRBD1. Germline V CDR1 and CDR2: SGHNT, YENEEA. The CDR3 length is 15 residues. Trimming removed 3 bases from V and 3 bases from J; junction bases left unmatched: 6. The CDR3 DNA reads as TGTGCCAGCAGCTTGAATCCGGGACAGGGCTACGAGCAGTACTTC. Amino acids: CASSLNPGQGYEQYF.

The V and J genes are TRBV2 and TRBJ2-1; TRBD1 aligns across 7 bases. The CDR3 consists of 13 residues. The trim removed 5 bases at V and 16 bases at J, leaving 14 bases unmatched. Germline lookup yields CDR1 SNHLY and CDR2 FYNNEI. CDR3 amino acids: CASSPGQRPGGFF. The CDR3 nucleotides are TGTGCCAGCAGTCCGGGACAGCGCCCCGGAGGCTTCTTC.

This sequence joins TRBV2 and TRBJ2-7; D is perhaps TRBD1 (7 bases). The germline CDR1 and CDR2 sequences are SNHLY and FYNNEI. The CDR3 loop spans 15 amino acids. V lost 8 bases and J 1 base, leaving 18 bases between the germline ends. The CDR3 region is CASRFVRGASYEQYF. CDR3 coding DNA: TGTGCCAGCCGATTTGTCAGGGGGGCTTCCTACGAGCAGTACTTC.

The rearrangement links TRBV2 to TRBJ2-7, with 8 bases matching TRBD1. After removal of 3 bases from V and 4 bases from J, the junction contained 2 bases not matched to a gene. Germline values: CDR1 SNHLY, CDR2 FYNNEI. The CDR3 covers 13 residues. This CDR3 is CASSDGQGYEQYF. CDR3 sequence (DNA): TGTGCCAGCAGTGACGGACAGGGTTACGAGCAGTACTTC. Drawing the rest from reference TRBV2 and TRBJ2-7, the complete variable domain is EPEVTQTPSHQVTQMGQEVILRCVPISNHLYFYWYRQILGQKVEFLVSFYNNEISEKSEIFDDQFSVERPDGSNFTLKIRSTKLEDSAMYFCASSDGQGYEQYFGPGTRLTVT.

CDR3 nucleotide sequence: TGTGCCAGCAGCGTAGAAGTGGAGTTGGACACTGAAGCTTTCTTT. It specifies CASSVEVELDTEAFF. This chain connects TRBV9 to TRBJ1-1; D remains ambiguous. Per germline, CDR1 SGDLS and CDR2 YYNGEE. Trimming removed 0 bases at V and 3 bases at J, with 12 bases between. The CDR3 runs to 15 residues.

This clone was recorded once. V usage is TRBV5-1 and J usage is TRBJ1-3; tentatively, D is TRBD1 (6 bases). The V end was cut by 4 bases, the J end by 2 bases, with 13 bases between. The CDR3 has 15 residues. Per germline, CDR1 SGHRS and CDR2 YFSETQ. The CDR3 here is CASSKSGAAGNTIYF. The DNA for the CDR3 is TGCGCCAGCAGCAAATCAGGGGCGGCTGGAAACACCATATATTTT.

The chain uses TRBV7-2 and TRBJ1-1; D is possibly TRBD1 (6 bases). The V and J ends lost 4 bases and 5 bases respectively, with 17 bases between them. CDR3 length: 15 amino acids. CDR1 is SGHTA and CDR2 is FQGNSA in the germline V gene. CDR3 DNA sequence: TGTGCCAGCAGCTCACAATTGGGGGCTCGGACTGAAGCTTTCTTT. The encoded protein is CASSSQLGARTEAFF.

This chain connects TRBV12-3 or TRBV12-4 to TRBJ2-7, with D perhaps TRBD1 (6 bases). The V and J ends lost 8 bases and 2 bases respectively, with 13 bases between them. The CDR3 length is 13 residues. CDR3 coding DNA: TGTGCCAGCTGGGGCGGACAGACCTACGAGCAGTACTTC. Translated, it gives CASWGGQTYEQYF.

V and J are TRBV11-2 and TRBJ1-5, with 7 nucleotides matching TRBD1. CDR3 size: 15 residues. V shed 3 bases and J 6 bases; nucleotides not matched to a gene: 8. From germline, CDR1 is SGHAT and CDR2 FQNNGV. The CDR3 loop is CASSLQGGAGQPQHF. CDR3 bases: TGTGCCAGCAGCTTGCAAGGGGGCGCAGGTCAGCCCCAGCATTTT.